The 30 T cell receptor beta chains given below trace back to one sample, sequenced in a study of Ad26.COV2.S vaccination and SARS-CoV-2 variants. Measured with immunoSEQ multiplex PCR; TCRdb has only the in-frame clones, and not every one. The repertoire consists of some 340,000 clones, with roughly 86% occurring once and the leading ten covering 1.5% to 2.5%. Specified treatment: around 19 received Ad26.COV2.S at low or high dose, single or two shots; roughly 5 received placebo; per-sample allocation not given. Sampling was done on day 63 after the first vaccine or placebo injection. The input for sequencing was peripheral blood, taken in a trial of Ad26.COV2.S vaccine versus placebo. Receptors were obtained from a person aged 18 to 59 who received the Ad26.COV2.S COVID-19 vaccine or a placebo.

The chain has TRBV15 and TRBJ1-5; TRBD1 might be the D (5 bases). Trimming shortened V by 0 bases and J by 6 bases, and 15 bases separated the two germline ends. Germline assignment: CDR1 LNHNV and CDR2 YYDKDF (reference sequence). The CDR3 spans 16 residues. CDR3 amino acids: CATSRDSLRGGQPQHF. Written as DNA, the CDR3 is TGTGCCACCAGCAGAGATTCACTAAGGGGCGGTCAGCCCCAGCATTTT. Using reference TRBV15 and TRBJ1-5 for the parts outside the CDR3, the full variable domain is DAMVIQNPRYQVTQFGKPVTLSCSQTLNHNVMYWYQQKSSQAPKLLFHYYDKDFNNEADTPDNFQSRRPNTSFCFLDIRSPGLGDTAMYLCATSRDSLRGGQPQHFGDGTRLSIL.

V is TRBV4-1 and J is TRBJ2-3, with D maybe TRBD1 (8 bases). From germline, CDR1 is MGHRA and CDR2 YSYEKL. Between the trimmed V and J ends, which lost 1 base and 6 bases, there was a span of 17 bases. The CDR3 consists of 16 residues. CDR3 DNA: TGCGCCAGCAGCCAAGGGGGGGGACAGGCAGACGATACGCAGTATTTT. Protein: CASSQGGGQADDTQYF.

The J gene is TRBJ2-1, the V gene TRBV11-2; tentative D call: TRBD2 (7 bases). V was pared by 1 base and J by 3 bases, with 13 bases between. Per the germline V gene, CDR1 is SGHAT and CDR2 is FQNNGV. The CDR3 has 16 residues. The CDR3 sequence is CASSLGGGTYYNEQFF. The CDR3 nucleotides read TGTGCCAGCAGCTTAGGGGGGGGCACTTACTACAATGAGCAGTTCTTC.

V usage is TRBV5-6 and J usage is TRBJ1-4; D possibly corresponds to TRBD1 (5 bases). Germline lookup yields CDR1 SGHDT and CDR2 YYEEEE. The CDR3 has 14 amino acids. The V and J ends lost 1 base and 8 bases respectively, with 12 bases between them. The CDR3 loop reads CASSLRGAGEKLFF. CDR3 coding DNA: TGTGCCAGCAGCTTGAGGGGAGCCGGGGAAAAACTGTTTTTT. Filled out from reference TRBV5-6 and TRBJ1-4, the complete variable domain reads DAGVTQSPTHLIKTRGQQVTLRCSPKSGHDTVSWYQQALGQGPQFIFQYYEEEERQRGNFPDRFSGHQFPNYSSELNVNALLLGDSALYLCASSLRGAGEKLFFGSGTQLSVL.

The chain is built from TRBV9 and TRBJ2-5; D is possibly TRBD1 or TRBD2 (6 bases each). Germline CDR1 reads SGDLS; CDR2 reads YYNGEE. The V and J ends lost 4 bases and 5 bases respectively, with 18 bases between them. This CDR3 is 15 amino acids long. The CDR3 loop is CASSLQRGASETQYF. CDR3 DNA sequence: TGTGCCAGCAGCTTACAAAGGGGGGCTAGCGAGACCCAGTACTTC.

This clone was detected only once. The rearrangement links TRBV3-1 (or the pseudogene TRBV3-2) to TRBJ1-5; D perhaps matches TRBD1 (6 bases). V was shortened by 4 bases and J by 6 bases, with 13 bases between the two germline ends. The CDR3 runs 14 residues. The germline V gene has CDR1 LGHDT and CDR2 YNNKEL (reference sequence). CDR3 residues: CASSPGTIGQPQHF. The CDR3 nucleotides are TGTGCCAGCAGCCCCGGGACAATAGGTCAGCCCCAGCATTTT.

The chain links TRBV7-8 to TRBJ1-5; 7 nucleotides line up with TRBD1. The V gene's germline CDR1 is SGHVS and CDR2 FQNEAQ. The CDR3 extends over 15 amino acids. J lost 1 base, V lost 5 bases, and 5 bases had no gene match. In nucleotides, the CDR3 is TGTGCCAGCAGCCTTGGACAGGAAAGCAATCAGCCCCAGCATTTT. Translating it yields CASSLGQESNQPQHF.

The V and J genes are TRBV11-2 and TRBJ2-1; 12 bases match TRBD2. J gave up 8 bases and V 3 bases, and 8 bases lay outside the gene matches. Germline CDR1 SGHAT, CDR2 FQNNGV. This CDR3 is 16 amino acids long. The CDR3 is CASSLNLAGGFDEQFF. CDR3 sequence (DNA): TGTGCCAGCAGCTTGAACCTAGCGGGGGGGTTTGATGAGCAGTTCTTC.

The count of this clone is one. The rearrangement uses TRBV19 and TRBJ1-5; D remains ambiguous. CDR3 size: 12 residues. Germline CDR1 LNHDA, CDR2 SQIVND (reference sequence). V lost 7 bases and J lost 2, with 6 bases in between. The CDR3, as DNA: TGTGCCAGTAACCCGCGCAATCAGCCCCAGCATTTT. Its translation: CASNPRNQPQHF.

The chain is built from TRBV6-6 and TRBJ2-3, with 9 bases aligning to TRBD1. Germline V lookup: CDR1 MNHNY, CDR2 SVGAGI (reference sequence). The trim removed 6 bases at V and 6 bases at J, leaving 13 bases unmatched. The CDR3 length is 16 residues. In DNA, the CDR3 is TGTGCCAGCAGACTCGACAGGGGGGGGAGGCTGGATACGCAGTATTTT. It encodes CASRLDRGGRLDTQYF.

This chain connects TRBV10-3 to TRBJ2-3, with 7 nucleotides matching TRBD1. V gave up 6 bases and J gave up 1 base; unmatched junction bases: 10. The V gene's germline CDR1 is ENHRY and CDR2 SYGVKD. The CDR3 covers 16 residues. The CDR3 DNA is TGTGCCATCAGAGCTAGCACAGGGGCAGGCACAGATACGCAGTATTTT. Translation gives CAIRASTGAGTDTQYF.

The CDR3 spells CASSQPRTGADTQYF. The CDR3 DNA is TGTGCCAGCAGCCAACCCCGGACAGGGGCCGATACGCAGTATTTT. The J gene is TRBJ2-3, the V gene TRBV5-8; TRBD1 agrees at 9 bases. V was clipped by 4 bases and J by 6 bases; unmatched bases: 9. The CDR3 has 15 residues. Germline CDR1 is SGHTS and CDR2 is YDEGEE. The entire variable domain, with the rest obtained from reference TRBV5-8 and TRBJ2-3, is as follows: EAGVTQSPTHLIKTRGQQATLRCSPISGHTSVYWYQQALGLGLQFLLWYDEGEERNRGNFPPRFSGRQFPNYSSELNVNALELEDSALYLCASSQPRTGADTQYFGPGTRLTVL.

This chain uses TRBV18 with TRBJ2-5, with TRBD1 matching 8 bases. CDR1 and CDR2 from the germline V gene are KGHSH and LQKENI. V gave up 3 bases and J gave up 2 bases; unmatched junction bases: 11. The CDR3 totals 17 residues. This chain's CDR3 is CASSPLPATGEQETQYF. The CDR3 DNA sequence: TGTGCCAGCTCACCGCTTCCCGCGACAGGGGAACAAGAGACCCAGTACTTC.

J is TRBJ1-5 and V is TRBV19; tentative D call: TRBD1 (5 bases). Germline values: CDR1 LNHDA, CDR2 SQIVND (reference sequence). V was clipped by 4 bases and J by 6 bases, with 10 bases between them. This CDR3 contains 13 residues. CDR3: CASSSLGPQPQHF. CDR3 in DNA: TGTGCCAGTAGTAGCCTGGGACCTCAGCCCCAGCATTTT.

The V and J genes are TRBV7-2 and TRBJ1-2; D gene ambiguous. Germline CDR1 and CDR2: SGHTA and FQGNSA. Trimming shortened V by 1 base and J by 2 bases, and 11 bases separated the two germline ends. The length of the CDR3 is 15 residues. CDR3 nucleotides: TGTGCCAGCAGCTTAGGAAGGCAGCCCAACTATGGCTACACCTTC. This sequence encodes CASSLGRQPNYGYTF.

This chain uses TRBV4-2 with TRBJ2-2; a possible D gene is TRBD2 (6 bases). Germline CDR1 and CDR2: LGHNA and YNFKEQ. The CDR3 is 17 residues long. V lost 3 bases and J lost 1, with 15 bases in between. The CDR3 loop is CASSHALAEMNTGELFF. The CDR3 nucleotides read TGTGCCAGCAGCCACGCTTTAGCGGAGATGAACACCGGGGAGCTGTTTTTT.

The V call is TRBV3-1 (or the pseudogene TRBV3-2), the J call TRBJ2-7; TRBD1 aligns across 10 bases. The CDR3 spans 15 residues. V shed 1 base and J 4 bases; nucleotides not matched to a gene: 4. Germline values: CDR1 LGHDT, CDR2 YNNKEL (reference sequence). CDR3 sequence: CASSQGQGARYEQYF. CDR3 nucleotides: TGTGCCAGCAGCCAAGGACAGGGGGCGCGGTACGAGCAGTACTTC.

This chain joins TRBV27 and TRBJ2-1; the D gene could be TRBD1 or TRBD2 (6 bases each). The CDR3 spans 12 residues. Germline values: CDR1 MNHEY, CDR2 SMNVEV (reference sequence). The V gene lost 2 bases and the J gene lost 15 bases, with 14 bases spanning the gap. The CDR3 here is CASSLMGGQLFF. As DNA, the CDR3 is TGTGCCAGCAGTTTAATGGGGGGCCAGTTGTTCTTC.

This chain links TRBV5-6 with TRBJ1-2, with D unclear. The CDR3 has 12 residues. CDR1 and CDR2 from the germline V gene are SGHDT and YYEEEE. Trimming took 3 bases from V and 5 from J, leaving 8 bases between them. The CDR3 DNA is TGTGCCAGCAGCTCAGGAAAGTATGGCTACACCTTC. Amino acid sequence: CASSSGKYGYTF.

The genes are TRBV19 and TRBJ1-3; perhaps TRBD1 as D (5 bases). Germline CDR1 LNHDA, CDR2 SQIVND (reference sequence). This CDR3 contains 16 residues. The ends were cut back, 7 bases at V and 3 bases at J, with 19 bases in the middle. Written as DNA, the CDR3 is TGTGCCAGTACCCTGCTAGGGGCTGAGGATGGAAACACCATATATTTT. Translation gives CASTLLGAEDGNTIYF.

The chain uses TRBV5-4 and TRBJ1-1, with unresolved D. V was trimmed by 1 base and J by 1 base, leaving 11 bases between them. The germline V gene encodes CDR1 SGHNT and CDR2 YYREEE (reference sequence). This CDR3 contains 15 residues. The CDR3 reads CASSLPAAANTEAFF. For the CDR3, the DNA is TGTGCCAGCAGCTTGCCTGCGGCAGCGAACACTGAAGCTTTCTTT. The whole variable domain, remainder taken from reference TRBV5-4 and TRBJ1-1, is ETGVTQSPTHLIKTRGQQVTLRCSSQSGHNTVSWYQQALGQGPQFIFQYYREEENGRGNFPPRFSGLQFPNYSSELNVNALELDDSALYLCASSLPAAANTEAFFGQGTRLTVV.

The chain has TRBV10-2 and TRBJ1-2; 7 bases align to TRBD1. The CDR3 loop spans 18 amino acids. The germline V gene encodes CDR1 WSHSY and CDR2 SAAADI. V lost 4 bases and J lost 3; bases outside the gene matches: 17. CDR3 sequence reads: CASSAAQGGFLSHYGYTF. Here the CDR3 DNA reads TGCGCCAGCAGTGCCGCTCAGGGGGGTTTTCTCTCTCACTATGGCTACACCTTC.

The V call is TRBV27, the J call TRBJ2-7; tentatively, D is TRBD1 (6 bases). Germline V lookup: CDR1 MNHEY, CDR2 SMNVEV (reference sequence). The CDR3 totals 16 residues. Between the trimmed V and J ends, which lost 0 bases and 3 bases, there was a span of 15 bases. The CDR3 DNA follows: TGTGCCAGCAGTTTATCCATCCATGGGGGCAACTACGAGCAGTACTTC. Amino acid sequence: CASSLSIHGGNYEQYF.

This clone was detected once. The rearrangement uses TRBV9 and TRBJ1-2, with 7 bases that match TRBD1. Germline CDR1 is SGDLS and CDR2 is YYNGEE. V gave up 4 bases and J gave up 3 bases; unmatched junction bases: 6. CDR3 length: 14 residues. This CDR3 is CASSRYTGDYGYTF. The CDR3 DNA sequence: TGTGCCAGCAGCCGCTACACAGGGGACTATGGCTACACCTTC. The full variable domain, with the rest looked up from reference TRBV9 and TRBJ1-2, is DSGVTQTPKHLITATGQRVTLRCSPRSGDLSVYWYQQSLDQGLQFLIQYYNGEERAKGNILERFSAQQFPDLHSELNLSSLELGDSALYFCASSRYTGDYGYTFGSGTRLTVV.

This chain joins TRBV7-2 and TRBJ2-1; no clear D gene. V lost 1 base and J 4 bases, leaving 8 bases between the germline ends. CDR1 is SGHTA, CDR2 FQGNSA, per germline. The CDR3 runs 14 residues. The CDR3 here is CASSLGSTYNEQFF. The CDR3 coding sequence is TGTGCCAGCAGCTTAGGATCGACTTACAATGAGCAGTTCTTC. The full variable domain, completed using reference TRBV7-2 and TRBJ2-1, is GAGVSQSPSNKVTEKGKDVELRCDPISGHTALYWYRQSLGQGLEFLIYFQGNSAPDKSGLPSDRFSAERTGGSVSTLTIQRTQQEDSAVYLCASSLGSTYNEQFFGPGTRLTVL.

The chain recombines TRBV6-6 with TRBJ1-5; D uncertain. With 11 bases removed from V and 0 bases from J, the gap between germline ends came to 11 bases. There are 13 residues in the CDR3. Germline lookup yields CDR1 MNHNY and CDR2 SVGAGI (reference sequence). The CDR3 here is CACMKGSNQPQHF. CDR3 sequence (DNA): TGTGCCTGCATGAAAGGTAGCAATCAGCCCCAGCATTTT.

CDR3 nucleotide sequence: TGTGCCAGCAGTGAAAGGGGCGGGTCCTTCACCGGGGAGCTGTTTTTT. Translating gives CASSERGGSFTGELFF. The rearrangement uses TRBV25-1 and TRBJ2-2, with D perhaps being TRBD1 or TRBD2 (5 bases each). With 2 bases removed from V and 4 bases from J, the gap between germline ends came to 14 bases. CDR3 length: 16 residues. Germline V gene lookup returns CDR1 MGHDK and CDR2 SYGVNS. Supplemented by reference TRBV25-1 and TRBJ2-2, the full variable domain reads EADIYQTPRYLVIGTGKKITLECSQTMGHDKMYWYQQDPGMELHLIHYSYGVNSTEKGDLSSESTVSRIRTEHFPLTLESARPSHTSQYLCASSERGGSFTGELFFGEGSRLTVL.

The J gene is TRBJ1-2, the V gene TRBV9, with TRBD1 matching 7 bases. CDR1 and CDR2 (germline): SGDLS, YYNGEE. This CDR3 has 15 residues. The V segment lost 4 bases and the J segment 3 bases; nucleotides outside the gene matches: 9. In nucleotides, the CDR3 is TGTGCCAGCAGCCCCCTCACTACAGGGGACTATGGCTACACCTTC. Protein sequence: CASSPLTTGDYGYTF.

V is TRBV14 and J is TRBJ1-1; no reliable D call. Germline loops: CDR1 SGHDN, CDR2 FVKESK. This CDR3 is built from 14 residues. V dropped 3 bases and J dropped 4 bases, with 12 bases sitting between them. CDR3 residues: CASSQSLVVTEAFF. In DNA form, the CDR3 reads TGTGCCAGCAGCCAGTCGTTGGTTGTCACTGAAGCTTTCTTT.

The chain is built from TRBV6-5 and TRBJ1-1, with D possibly matching TRBD1 (5 bases). V was shortened by 2 bases and J by 11 bases, with 15 bases between the two germline ends. Germline V gene data show CDR1 as MNHEY and CDR2 as SVGAGI. The CDR3 length is 13 residues. The CDR3 region is CASSYVRDRQAFF. In DNA form, the CDR3 reads TGTGCCAGCAGTTACGTACGGGACCGCCAGGCTTTCTTT.